The rows below give T cell receptor beta chains drawn from one sample of a study of blood T cells in healthy people across ages. Each CDR3 protein is one row after TCRdb ran MiXCR on the 5' RACE reads. The sample lists approximately 800,000 distinct CDR3 sequences; 35% to 60% were seen once. Specimen: blood. All receptors come from a man older than 75 in good health. Each CDR3 is given with its conserved first and last residue. The order of the fields is D gene, clone size, J gene, V gene, CDR3 DNA, CDR3 protein. A D gene is named only where the DNA matches it firmly. Some rows mark clone size as missing; the rest say once, few, many or name a class of expanded clone.

d_gene: .
abundance: few
j_gene: TRBJ2-3
v_gene: TRBV6-6
CDR3nt: TGTGCCAGCATACAGACGGGGACAGATACGCAGTATTTT
CDR3aa: CASIQTGTDTQYF

d_gene: .
abundance: many
j_gene: TRBJ2-3
v_gene: TRBV10-3
CDR3nt: TGTGCCATCAGTGATGTCCCTAGCCGATTCACAGATACGCAGTATTTT
CDR3aa: CAISDVPSRFTDTQYF

d_gene: .
abundance: .
j_gene: TRBJ1-2
v_gene: TRBV7-2
CDR3nt: TGTGCCAGCAGCTTAGGGTCAGCTGTCTACACCTTC
CDR3aa: CASSLGSAVYTF

d_gene: .
abundance: .
j_gene: TRBJ1-5
v_gene: TRBV20-1
CDR3nt: TGCAGTGCTCCAGGACGGATGAATCAGCCCCAGCATTTT
CDR3aa: CSAPGRMNQPQHF

d_gene: TRBD2
abundance: .
j_gene: TRBJ2-3
v_gene: TRBV5-6
CDR3nt: TGTGCCAGCAGGTTCAGACTAGCGGGAGATTATATTCGCACAGATACGCAGTATTTT
CDR3aa: CASRFRLAGDYIRTDTQYF

d_gene: .
abundance: once
j_gene: TRBJ2-1
v_gene: TRBV7-2
CDR3nt: TGTGCCAGCAGCTTAGAACGCAGCCTGGATGAGCAGTTCTTC
CDR3aa: CASSLERSLDEQFF

d_gene: .
abundance: .
j_gene: TRBJ1-2
v_gene: TRBV12-3/TRBV12-4
CDR3nt: TGTGCCAGCAGTTTAGATACAGGGTCCGGCTATGGCTACACCTTC
CDR3aa: CASSLDTGSGYGYTF

d_gene: TRBD2
abundance: few
j_gene: TRBJ2-1
v_gene: TRBV12-3/TRBV12-4
CDR3nt: TGTGCCAGCAGTTTTGCCGCGGGAGGGGGCCACAATGAGCAGTTCTTC
CDR3aa: CASSFAAGGGHNEQFF

d_gene: TRBD2
abundance: .
j_gene: TRBJ2-5
v_gene: TRBV29-1
CDR3nt: TGCAGCGTGATGGGGGGACTAGCGGGGGTTAACCAAGAGACCCAGTACTTC
CDR3aa: CSVMGGLAGVNQETQYF

d_gene: TRBD1
abundance: few
j_gene: TRBJ2-6
v_gene: TRBV6-5
CDR3nt: TGTGCCAGCAGTTTGGGACAGGGGTACGGGGCCAACGTCCTGACTTTC
CDR3aa: CASSLGQGYGANVLTF

d_gene: TRBD2
abundance: .
j_gene: TRBJ2-1
v_gene: TRBV6-5
CDR3nt: TGTGCCAGCAGTTATGTAGCGGGAGGTTCATCCCAGTTCTTC
CDR3aa: CASSYVAGGSSQFF

d_gene: .
abundance: .
j_gene: TRBJ1-3
v_gene: TRBV20-1
CDR3nt: TGCAGTGCTAGAGGTGACAGTGTTGGAAACACCATATATTTT
CDR3aa: CSARGDSVGNTIYF

d_gene: TRBD1
abundance: .
j_gene: TRBJ1-2
v_gene: TRBV28
CDR3nt: TGTGCCAGCGCAACCGCGACAGGGGGAGGTTATGGCTACACCTTC
CDR3aa: CASATATGGGYGYTF

d_gene: .
abundance: .
j_gene: TRBJ1-2
v_gene: TRBV7-2
CDR3nt: TGTGCCAGCAGCTTGCAGGCCGCCTATGGCTACACCTTC
CDR3aa: CASSLQAAYGYTF

d_gene: .
abundance: .
j_gene: TRBJ2-7
v_gene: TRBV10-3
CDR3nt: TGTGCCATCAGTTTACCGGGACGGTCCTACGAGCAGTACTTC
CDR3aa: CAISLPGRSYEQYF

d_gene: .
abundance: .
j_gene: TRBJ1-5
v_gene: TRBV5-1
CDR3nt: TGCGCCAGCAACCCTGGGACGTCTTCAAATCAGCCCCAGCATTTT
CDR3aa: CASNPGTSSNQPQHF

d_gene: .
abundance: few
j_gene: TRBJ2-1
v_gene: TRBV18
CDR3nt: TGTGCCAGCTCACCATGGGACGTAGGAGGTGAGCAGTTCTTC
CDR3aa: CASSPWDVGGEQFF

d_gene: .
abundance: few
j_gene: TRBJ2-1
v_gene: TRBV7-2
CDR3nt: TGTGCCAGCAGCTCTGGTAGTGGGCCTTACAATGAGCAGTTCTTC
CDR3aa: CASSSGSGPYNEQFF

d_gene: TRBD2
abundance: many
j_gene: TRBJ2-5
v_gene: TRBV5-1
CDR3nt: TGCGCCAGCAGCTTGGGGTTTGTCGCTAGCGGGATACTAGAGACCCAGTACTTC
CDR3aa: CASSLGFVASGILETQYF

d_gene: .
abundance: .
j_gene: TRBJ2-1
v_gene: TRBV7-2
CDR3nt: TGTGCCAGCAGCCCGCAGGGGTGGTACTACAATGAGCAGTTCTTC
CDR3aa: CASSPQGWYYNEQFF

d_gene: .
abundance: .
j_gene: TRBJ2-5
v_gene: TRBV5-1
CDR3nt: TGCGCCAGCAGCTTGAACATCCTGGAGACCCAGTACTTC
CDR3aa: CASSLNILETQYF

d_gene: .
abundance: .
j_gene: TRBJ2-3
v_gene: TRBV12-3/TRBV12-4
CDR3nt: TGTGCCAGCGGTCTCGGGGTTGCGGTTTTAGGTACAGATACGCAGTATTTT
CDR3aa: CASGLGVAVLGTDTQYF

d_gene: TRBD1
abundance: few
j_gene: TRBJ2-5
v_gene: TRBV12-3/TRBV12-4
CDR3nt: TGTGCCAGCAGTTCCGGACAGGGTTTCCAAGAGACCCAGTACTTC
CDR3aa: CASSSGQGFQETQYF

d_gene: .
abundance: many
j_gene: TRBJ2-1
v_gene: TRBV12-3/TRBV12-4
CDR3nt: TGTGCCAGCAGTTTGGGCGGGAAGGATGAGCAGTTCTTC
CDR3aa: CASSLGGKDEQFF

d_gene: TRBD2
abundance: few
j_gene: TRBJ2-3
v_gene: TRBV7-9
CDR3nt: TGTGCCAGCAGCCCCAGACTAGCGGGAGTGGTCACAGATACGCAGTATTTT
CDR3aa: CASSPRLAGVVTDTQYF

d_gene: .
abundance: few
j_gene: TRBJ1-4
v_gene: TRBV20-1
CDR3nt: TGCAGTGCTAGGGCCGATGCATCTGAAAAACTGTTTTTT
CDR3aa: CSARADASEKLFF